This T cell receptor beta chain is from a study of shared clonotypes between healthy human individuals. Study conclusions and caveats: In the sorted subsets, rarefaction showed sequencing was incomplete despite large depth. Estimated clonotype richness was generally higher in naive than memory subsets.

Donors comprised only Caucasian adults living in Nashville, Tennessee. The germline V gene has CDR1 SEHNR and CDR2 FQNEAQ (reference sequence). V was trimmed by 1 base and J by 5 bases, leaving 11 bases between them. The CDR3 length is 14 residues. Profiling relied on immunoSEQ multiplex PCR, and the TCRdb table lists in-frame clones only, not all of them. The sample shows 2.3 million or so clones, over 85% of them seen only once. Notes on this clone: Its antigen is currently unknown.

Material for sequencing was naive CD4+ T cells from PBMCs. Subset here: CD45RA+ positively selected. The TCR originated in a man aged 18 to 29 in good health. Some clones in this sample may be carry-over from other donors' samples. The V and J genes are TRBV7-9 and TRBJ1-1; a weak D match, TRBD1 (5 bases). CDR3 nucleotides: TGTGCCAGCAGCTTAGGGCTGGGGGAGACTGAAGCTTTCTTT. It translates to CASSLGLGETEAFF.